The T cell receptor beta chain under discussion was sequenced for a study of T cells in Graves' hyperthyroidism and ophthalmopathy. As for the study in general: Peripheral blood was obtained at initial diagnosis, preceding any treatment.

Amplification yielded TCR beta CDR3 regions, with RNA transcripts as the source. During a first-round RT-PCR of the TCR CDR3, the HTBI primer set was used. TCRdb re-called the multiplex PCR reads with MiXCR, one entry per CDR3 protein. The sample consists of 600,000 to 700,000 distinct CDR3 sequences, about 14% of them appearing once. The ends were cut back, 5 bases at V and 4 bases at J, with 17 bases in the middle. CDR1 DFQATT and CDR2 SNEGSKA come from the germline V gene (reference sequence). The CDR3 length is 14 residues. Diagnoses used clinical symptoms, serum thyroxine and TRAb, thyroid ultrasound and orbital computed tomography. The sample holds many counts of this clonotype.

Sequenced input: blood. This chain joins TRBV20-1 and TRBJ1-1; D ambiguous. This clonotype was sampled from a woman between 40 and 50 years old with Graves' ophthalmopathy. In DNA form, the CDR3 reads TGCAGTGCTGGAAGTACGGGCCTGGGCACTGAAGCTTTCTTT. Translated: CSAGSTGLGTEAFF.